This is a list of T cell receptor beta chains from one sample in a study of blood T cell repertoires in COVID-19. Produced via immunoSEQ multiplex PCR; TCRdb's table is partial and in-frame only. Here the sample spans 35,000 to 50,000 clones, 55% to 75% being singletons. Sequenced material: peripheral blood. Source of these receptors: an older man with acute or convalescent COVID-19. The CDR3 runs from the conserved cysteine through the conserved F or W. D genes are given only for firm matches. Clone sizes are given selectively: once, few, many, or a class where the clone is expanded.

d_gene,abundance,j_gene,v_gene,CDR3aa,CDR3nt
-,few,TRBJ2-6,TRBV7-9,CASSFTRGVRPGANVLTF,TGTGCCAGCAGCTTCACCAGGGGTGTCAGACCTGGGGCCAACGTCCTGACTTTC
TRBD1,-,TRBJ1-5,TRBV18,CASSPTLTGGRNQPQHF,TGTGCCAGCTCACCAACATTGACAGGGGGCCGCAATCAGCCCCAGCATTTT
-,-,TRBJ1-3,TRBV5-6,CASSLVVVAGGNTIYF,TGTGCCAGCAGCTTGGTTGTAGTGGCAGGTGGAAACACCATATATTTT
TRBD2,-,TRBJ2-7,TRBV19,CASSIAGVSYEQYF,TGTGCCAGTAGTATCGCGGGAGTAAGCTACGAGCAGTACTTC
-,-,TRBJ1-2,TRBV6-5,CASSYGQTSRYGYTF,TGTGCCAGCAGTTACGGGCAGACATCACGCTATGGCTACACCTTC
-,-,TRBJ1-1,TRBV18,CASSLTLTGSTEAFF,TGTGCCAGCTCTCTTACCCTCACAGGGTCCACTGAAGCTTTCTTT
-,-,TRBJ1-2,TRBV6-5,CAIRPTAHNYGYTF,TGTGCCATACGACCGACAGCGCATAACTATGGCTACACCTTC
TRBD2,-,TRBJ2-1,TRBV5-4,CASSLYGTSDYNEQFF,TGTGCCAGCAGCTTGTACGGGACTAGCGACTACAATGAGCAGTTCTTC
TRBD1,-,TRBJ1-3,TRBV6-1,CASSEGRGLAGNTIYF,TGTGCCAGCAGTGAAGGTAGGGGGCTAGCCGGAAACACCATATATTTT
TRBD1,-,TRBJ1-4,TRBV5-8,CASNPGQGPSDGEKLFF,TGTGCCAGCAACCCGGGACAGGGTCCATCTGATGGAGAAAAACTGTTTTTT
-,-,TRBJ2-1,TRBV27,CASSSATQGSPYNEQFF,TGTGCCAGCAGTTCGGCCACACAGGGTTCGCCCTACAATGAGCAGTTCTTC
TRBD1,-,TRBJ2-7,TRBV5-5,CASSWDRVGYEQYF,TGTGCCAGCAGCTGGGACAGGGTGGGCTACGAGCAGTACTTC
TRBD1,-,TRBJ2-7,TRBV11-3,CASSYDRGYEQYF,TGTGCCAGCAGCTACGACAGGGGCTACGAGCAGTACTTC
-,-,TRBJ2-2,TRBV2,CASGVLASTGELFF,TGTGCCAGTGGGGTGCTAGCTAGCACCGGGGAGCTGTTTTTT
-,few,TRBJ1-2,TRBV2,CASSPWTVSNYGYTF,TGTGCCAGCAGTCCCTGGACAGTCTCTAACTATGGCTACACCTTC
TRBD1,-,TRBJ1-3,TRBV3-1/TRBV3-2,CASSQTGLGGNTIYF,TGTGCCAGCAGCCAGACAGGGCTAGGTGGAAACACCATATATTTT
-,-,TRBJ2-7,TRBV6-2/TRBV6-3,CASSYSPKVNEQYF,TGTGCCAGCAGTTACTCACCTAAAGTGAACGAGCAGTACTTC